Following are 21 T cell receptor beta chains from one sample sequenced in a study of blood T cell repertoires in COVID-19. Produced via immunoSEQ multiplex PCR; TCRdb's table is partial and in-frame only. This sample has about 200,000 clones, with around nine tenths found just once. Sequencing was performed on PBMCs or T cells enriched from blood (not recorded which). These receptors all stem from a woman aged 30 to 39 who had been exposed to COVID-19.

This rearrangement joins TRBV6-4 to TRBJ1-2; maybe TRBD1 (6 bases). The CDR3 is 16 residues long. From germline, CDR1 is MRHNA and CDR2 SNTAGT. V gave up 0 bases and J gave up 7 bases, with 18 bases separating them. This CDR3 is CASSDSKAQGIGGYTF. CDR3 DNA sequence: TGTGCCAGCAGTGACTCGAAAGCGCAGGGGATAGGTGGCTACACCTTC.

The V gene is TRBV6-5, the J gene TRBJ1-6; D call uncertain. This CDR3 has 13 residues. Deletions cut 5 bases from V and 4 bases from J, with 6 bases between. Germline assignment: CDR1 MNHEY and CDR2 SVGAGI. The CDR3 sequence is CASSTWYNSPLHF. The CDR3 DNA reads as TGTGCCAGCAGTACTTGGTATAATTCACCCCTCCACTTT.

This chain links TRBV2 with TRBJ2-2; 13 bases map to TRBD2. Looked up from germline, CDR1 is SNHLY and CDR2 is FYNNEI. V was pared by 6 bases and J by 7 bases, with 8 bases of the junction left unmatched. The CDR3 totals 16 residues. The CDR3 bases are TGTGCCAGCAGACTACTAGCGGGGGGGCCGAGCGGGGAGCTGTTTTTT. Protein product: CASRLLAGGPSGELFF.

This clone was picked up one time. CDR3 residues: CASSQGWTLGGLGDEQFF. In nucleotides, the CDR3 is TGTGCCAGCAGCCAAGGCTGGACTTTAGGGGGCCTCGGGGATGAGCAGTTCTTC. This chain uses TRBV3-1 (or the pseudogene TRBV3-2) with TRBJ2-1; 7 positions agree with TRBD1. The CDR3 is made up of 18 amino acids. After removal of 1 base from V and 8 bases from J, the junction contained 17 bases not matched to a gene. CDR1 LGHDT and CDR2 YNNKEL come from the germline V gene (reference sequence).

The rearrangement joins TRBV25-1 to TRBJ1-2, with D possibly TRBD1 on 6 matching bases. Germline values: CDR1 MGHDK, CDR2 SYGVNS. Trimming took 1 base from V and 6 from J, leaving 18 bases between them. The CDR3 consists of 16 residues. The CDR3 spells CASSELHPGQDDGYTF. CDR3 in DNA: TGTGCCAGCAGTGAATTGCATCCGGGACAAGACGATGGCTACACCTTC.

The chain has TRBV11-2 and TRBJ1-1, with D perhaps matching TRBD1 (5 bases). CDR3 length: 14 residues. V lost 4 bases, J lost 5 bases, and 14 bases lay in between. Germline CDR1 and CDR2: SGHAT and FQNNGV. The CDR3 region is CASSYGFQGTEAFF. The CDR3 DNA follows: TGTGCCAGCAGCTACGGTTTCCAGGGTACTGAAGCTTTCTTT. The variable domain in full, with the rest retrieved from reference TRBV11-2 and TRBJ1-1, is EAGVAQSPRYKIIEKRQSVAFWCNPISGHATLYWYQQILGQGPKLLIQFQNNGVVDDSQLPKDRFSAERLKGVDSTLKIQPAKLEDSAVYLCASSYGFQGTEAFFGQGTRLTVV.

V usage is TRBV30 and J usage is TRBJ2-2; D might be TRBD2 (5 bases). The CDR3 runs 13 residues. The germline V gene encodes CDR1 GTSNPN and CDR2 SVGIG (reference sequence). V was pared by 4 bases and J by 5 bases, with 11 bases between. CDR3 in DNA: TGTGCCTGGACCCCAAGGGAGACCGGGGAGCTGTTTTTT. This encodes CAWTPRETGELFF. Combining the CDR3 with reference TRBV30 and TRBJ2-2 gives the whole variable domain SQTIHQWPATLVQPVGSPLSLECTVEGTSNPNLYWYRQAAGRGLQLLFYSVGIGQISSEVPQNLSASRPQDRQFILSSKKLLLSDSGFYLCAWTPRETGELFFGEGSRLTVL.

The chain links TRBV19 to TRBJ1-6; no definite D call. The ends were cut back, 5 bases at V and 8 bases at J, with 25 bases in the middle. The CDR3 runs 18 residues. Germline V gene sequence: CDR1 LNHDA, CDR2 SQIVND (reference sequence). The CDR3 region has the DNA TGTGCCAGTAGTCCCCCTCGACCCGTACCGGCCGGAGATTCACCCCTCCACTTT. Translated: CASSPPRPVPAGDSPLHF.

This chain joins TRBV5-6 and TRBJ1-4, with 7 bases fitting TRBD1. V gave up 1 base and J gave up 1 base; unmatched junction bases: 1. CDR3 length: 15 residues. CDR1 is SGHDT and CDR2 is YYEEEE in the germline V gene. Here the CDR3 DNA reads TGTGCCAGCAGCTTGCGGACAGGAACTAATGAAAAACTGTTTTTT. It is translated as CASSLRTGTNEKLFF.

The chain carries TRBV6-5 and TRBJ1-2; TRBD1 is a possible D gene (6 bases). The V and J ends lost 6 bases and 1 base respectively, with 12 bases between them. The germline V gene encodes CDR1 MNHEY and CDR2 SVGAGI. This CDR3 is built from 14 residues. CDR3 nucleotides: TGTGCCAGCAGCCCAGGGGATAATAACTATGGCTACACCTTC. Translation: CASSPGDNNYGYTF.

CDR3 loop: CASSMGQGAPRTDTQYF. The CDR3 DNA reads TGTGCCAGTAGTATGGGGCAGGGGGCACCCCGCACAGATACGCAGTATTTT. The chain links TRBV19 to TRBJ2-3, with TRBD1 matching over 8 bases. J gave up 1 base and V 3 bases, and 9 bases lay outside the gene matches. From germline, CDR1 is LNHDA and CDR2 SQIVND (reference sequence). The CDR3 consists of 17 residues.

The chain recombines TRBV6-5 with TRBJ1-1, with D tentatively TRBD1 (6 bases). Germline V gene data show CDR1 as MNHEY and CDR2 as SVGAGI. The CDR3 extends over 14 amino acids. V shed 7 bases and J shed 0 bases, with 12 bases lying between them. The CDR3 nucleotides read TGTGCCAGCATCCCGACAGGAATGAACACTGAAGCTTTCTTT. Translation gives CASIPTGMNTEAFF.

CDR3 in amino acids: CASRLRGTSDPYEQYF. In DNA form, the CDR3 reads TGCGCCAGCAGGTTACGCGGGACTAGCGACCCCTACGAGCAGTACTTC. This chain uses TRBV10-1 with TRBJ2-7, with TRBD2 matching over 10 bases. CDR1 and CDR2 from the germline V gene are WNHNN and SYGVQD (reference sequence). The CDR3 is 16 residues long. Losses at the gene ends were 6 bases for V and 2 bases for J; bases not matched to a gene: 10.

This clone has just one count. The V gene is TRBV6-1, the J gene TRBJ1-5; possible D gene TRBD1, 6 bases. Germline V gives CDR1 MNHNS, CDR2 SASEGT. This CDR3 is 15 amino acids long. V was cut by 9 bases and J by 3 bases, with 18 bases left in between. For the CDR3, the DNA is TGTGCCAGTAGGGAGGGAGGGGGGTTCAATCAGCCCCAGCATTTT. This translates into CASREGGGFNQPQHF.

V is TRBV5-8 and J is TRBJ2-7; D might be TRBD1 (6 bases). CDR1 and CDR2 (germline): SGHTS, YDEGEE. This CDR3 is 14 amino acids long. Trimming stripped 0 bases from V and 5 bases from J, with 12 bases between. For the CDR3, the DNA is TGTGCCAGCAGCTTGGCAGGGGTTGGGAACGAGCAGTACTTC. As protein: CASSLAGVGNEQYF.

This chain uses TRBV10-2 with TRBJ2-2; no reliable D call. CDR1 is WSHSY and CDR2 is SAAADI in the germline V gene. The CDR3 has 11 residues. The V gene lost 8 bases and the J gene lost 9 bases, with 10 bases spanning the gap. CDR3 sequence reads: CASLRGWELFF. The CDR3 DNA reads TGCGCCAGCCTGCGAGGTTGGGAGCTGTTTTTT.

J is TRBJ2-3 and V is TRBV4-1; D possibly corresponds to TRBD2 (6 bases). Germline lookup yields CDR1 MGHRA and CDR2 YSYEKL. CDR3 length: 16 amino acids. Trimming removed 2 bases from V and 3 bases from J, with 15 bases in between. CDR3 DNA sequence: TGCGCCAGCAGCCAAACTGGGGGAGGTGTGACAGATACGCAGTATTTT. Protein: CASSQTGGGVTDTQYF.

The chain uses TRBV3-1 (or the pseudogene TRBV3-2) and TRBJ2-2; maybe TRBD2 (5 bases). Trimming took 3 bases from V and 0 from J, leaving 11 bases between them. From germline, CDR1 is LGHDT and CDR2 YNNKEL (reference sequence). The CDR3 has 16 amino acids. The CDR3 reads CASSQSVGANTGELFF. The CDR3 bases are TGTGCCAGCAGCCAGAGCGTGGGAGCGAACACCGGGGAGCTGTTTTTT.

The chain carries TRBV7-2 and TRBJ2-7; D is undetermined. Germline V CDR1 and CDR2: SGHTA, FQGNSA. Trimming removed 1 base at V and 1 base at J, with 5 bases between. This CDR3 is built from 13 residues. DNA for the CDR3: TGTGCCAGCAGCTTAGGAGTATCCTACGAGCAGTACTTC. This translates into CASSLGVSYEQYF.

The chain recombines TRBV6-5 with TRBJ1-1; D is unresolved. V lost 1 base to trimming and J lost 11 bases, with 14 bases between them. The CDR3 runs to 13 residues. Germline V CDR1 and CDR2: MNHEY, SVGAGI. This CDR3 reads CASSYWQVGEAFF. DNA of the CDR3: TGTGCCAGCAGTTACTGGCAGGTGGGAGAGGCTTTCTTT.

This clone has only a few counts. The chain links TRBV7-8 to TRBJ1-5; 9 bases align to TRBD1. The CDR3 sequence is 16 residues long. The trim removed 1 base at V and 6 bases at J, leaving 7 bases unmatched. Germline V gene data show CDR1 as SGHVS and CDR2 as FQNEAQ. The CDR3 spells CASSLGGTGQGQPQHF. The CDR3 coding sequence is TGTGCCAGCAGCTTAGGGGGGACAGGGCAAGGTCAGCCCCAGCATTTT.